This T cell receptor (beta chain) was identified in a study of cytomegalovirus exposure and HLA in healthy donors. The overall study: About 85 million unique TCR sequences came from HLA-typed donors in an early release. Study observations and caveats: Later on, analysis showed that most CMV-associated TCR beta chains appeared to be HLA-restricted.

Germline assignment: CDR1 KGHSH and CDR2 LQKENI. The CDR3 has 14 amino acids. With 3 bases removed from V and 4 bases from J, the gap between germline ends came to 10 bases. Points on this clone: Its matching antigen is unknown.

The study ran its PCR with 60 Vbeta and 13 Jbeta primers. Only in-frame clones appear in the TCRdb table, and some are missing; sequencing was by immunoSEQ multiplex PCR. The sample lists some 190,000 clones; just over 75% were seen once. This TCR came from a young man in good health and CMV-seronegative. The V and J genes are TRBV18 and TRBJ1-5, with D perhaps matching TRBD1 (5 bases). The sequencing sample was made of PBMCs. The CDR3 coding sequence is TGTGCCAGCTCACCGGACACTCTGAATCAGCCCCAGCATTTT. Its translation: CASSPDTLNQPQHF.